This is a list of T cell receptor beta chains from one sample in a study of blood T cells in healthy people across ages. MiXCR, applied by TCRdb to the 5' RACE reads, yields one record per CDR3 protein. The table records 600,000 to 650,000 distinct CDR3 sequences, roughly 50% of them present only once. The sequenced sample consisted of blood. The source is a man aged 60 to 75 in good health. Both conserved end residues are part of each CDR3. The order of the fields is J gene, V gene, clone size, D gene, CDR3 DNA, CDR3 protein. The D gene is left open where the match is weak. Clone size, where shown, is once, few, many, or a class for clones that have expanded.

TRBJ2-1	TRBV11-2	few	TRBD2	TGTGCCAGCAGCTTAGCCCGGGACTACCTCTACAATGAGCAGTTCTTC	CASSLARDYLYNEQFF
TRBJ1-2	TRBV3-1	.	TRBD1	TGTGCCAGCAGCCCCGGCGGGGACAGGGTTTATGGCTACACCTTC	CASSPGGDRVYGYTF
TRBJ1-1	TRBV6-5	.	.	TGTGCCAGCAGGCTACTGGCAGGCTCTGAAGCTTTCTTT	CASRLLAGSEAFF
TRBJ1-5	TRBV6-5	few	TRBD1	TGTGCCAGCAGTTACTCCCCTTGGGACAGGGGGTTTGGGGGGCCCCAGCATTTT	CASSYSPWDRGFGGPQHF
TRBJ1-2	TRBV5-1	.	TRBD1	TGCGCCAGCAGCTTGGATGGGACAGGGATCTATGGCTACACCTTC	CASSLDGTGIYGYTF
TRBJ2-5	TRBV15	.	TRBD1	TGTGCCACCAGCAGGATTCGACAGGGTGGTAGTAAGACCCAGTACTTC	CATSRIRQGGSKTQYF
TRBJ1-2	TRBV20-1	.	.	TGCAGTGCTCGGACCCAGGGAACCTATGGCTACACCTTC	CSARTQGTYGYTF
TRBJ2-7	TRBV12-3/TRBV12-4	few	TRBD2	TGTGCCAGCGGGGGGGACTTCCCCTACGTTGAGCAGTACTTC	CASGGDFPYVEQYF
TRBJ2-1	TRBV20-1	.	.	TGCAGTGCTAGAGGCGAACATCCGGACAATGAGCAGTTCTTC	CSARGEHPDNEQFF
TRBJ2-3	TRBV4-2	.	TRBD2	TGTGCCAGCAGCCATACGGGACTAGCGGGGGCCAGATTGGATACGCAGTATTTT	CASSHTGLAGARLDTQYF
TRBJ2-1	TRBV7-9	.	TRBD1	TGTGCCAGCAGCGCCCCCGGGACAGGGGGCAATGAGCAGTTCTTC	CASSAPGTGGNEQFF
TRBJ2-1	TRBV7-2	.	.	TGTGCCAGCAGCCTGGTTTCGGGCGAGACCCAGTTCTTC	CASSLVSGETQFF
TRBJ2-5	TRBV18	.	.	TGTGCCAGCTCACTAAAAGACCAAGAGACCCAGTACTTC	CASSLKDQETQYF
TRBJ2-5	TRBV2	.	.	TGTGCCAGCGTTTACCCCCGGATACTGACGCAAGAGACCCAGTACTTC	CASVYPRILTQETQYF
TRBJ2-4	TRBV7-9	.	.	TGTGCCAGCAGCTTAGCTGGACGGGGCAAAAACATTCAGTACTTC	CASSLAGRGKNIQYF
TRBJ2-1	TRBV5-1	.	.	TGCGCCACCTCCTCGGAAGGGGGACCTCGGGGTGAGCAGTTCTTC	CATSSEGGPRGEQFF
TRBJ2-3	TRBV29-1	.	.	TGCAGCGTTGCCGTTGGTGTTCTATCCACAGATACGCAGTATTTT	CSVAVGVLSTDTQYF
TRBJ2-1	TRBV2	.	TRBD1	TGTGCCAGCAGTGAAGCACAGGGGACTGAGCAGTTCTTC	CASSEAQGTEQFF
TRBJ2-1	TRBV20-1	.	.	TGCAGTGCTCCCCCCCCGGGGGGCGGGGTTGAGCAGTTCTTC	CSAPPPGGGVEQFF
TRBJ2-1	TRBV13	few	.	TGTGCCAGCAGCTTCCGGGACCCTTACAATGAGCAGTTCTTC	CASSFRDPYNEQFF
TRBJ2-5	TRBV24-1	.	.	TGTGCCACCAGTGATTTAGAAGGGGACTTCGGACGAAGAGAGACCCAGTACTTC	CATSDLEGDFGRRETQYF
TRBJ2-1	TRBV7-6	.	.	TGTGCCAGCAGCTTAACATCTCTCGGGGTCAATGAGCAGTTCTTC	CASSLTSLGVNEQFF
TRBJ2-1	TRBV27	.	.	TGTGCCAGCAGTTTACGGGGACACAATGAGCAGTTCTTC	CASSLRGHNEQFF
TRBJ1-5	TRBV7-2	.	TRBD1	TGTGCCAGCAGCTTAGGGAGGAGGGACAGGGGGCAAAGGAGTCAGCCCCAGCATTTT	CASSLGRRDRGQRSQPQHF
TRBJ2-1	TRBV24-1	few	TRBD1	TGTGCCGCCAGTGATTGGAGACAGGGGGGGGTGCAGTTCTTC	CAASDWRQGGVQFF
TRBJ1-2	TRBV11-1	.	.	TGTGCCAGCAGCAAACACGACAGTAGGTCGGACTATGGCTACACCTTC	CASSKHDSRSDYGYTF
TRBJ2-1	TRBV12-3/TRBV12-4	.	.	TGTGCCAGCAGATGGGGCAGGAGGGCGTACAATGAGCAGTTCTTC	CASRWGRRAYNEQFF
TRBJ2-1	TRBV14	.	TRBD2	TGTGCCAGCAGCCAAGCGTGGACAAGCGGGGGGGACAATGAGCAGTTCTTT	CASSQAWTSGGDNEQFF
TRBJ2-5	TRBV5-6	many	TRBD2	TGTGCCAGCAGCCATGAAGAGAGGGTAGCGGGGTTACAAGAGACCCAGTACTTC	CASSHEERVAGLQETQYF
TRBJ2-7	TRBV10-3	.	TRBD1	TGTGCCATCAGTGAATACGGGACAGCGTACGAGCAGTACTTC	CAISEYGTAYEQYF
TRBJ2-7	TRBV6-2/TRBV6-3	.	.	TGTGCCAGCAGTGCAGGGTACTACGAGCAGTACTTC	CASSAGYYEQYF
TRBJ2-6	TRBV3-1	.	.	TGTGCCAGCAGCCGACGACCCGACACCTCTGGGGCCAACGTCCTGACTTTC	CASSRRPDTSGANVLTF
TRBJ2-3	TRBV12-3/TRBV12-4	.	.	TGTGCCAGCAGTTGGACAGCGCGGAGTGGCGATACGCGGTATTTT	CASSWTARSGDTRYF
TRBJ2-4	TRBV7-8	.	.	TGTGCCAGCAGCTTGGTTCCAGGGCTGGGAAACATTCAGTACTTC	CASSLVPGLGNIQYF
TRBJ2-7	TRBV18	few	TRBD1	TGTGCCAGTTCCAGGGGGTCCCTCTCCTACGAGCAGTACTTC	CASSRGSLSYEQYF
TRBJ2-1	TRBV4-1	few	.	TGCGCCAGCAGCCATGCCGGGAGCGAGCAGTTCTTC	CASSHAGSEQFF
TRBJ2-2	TRBV10-3	.	TRBD2	TGTGCCATACGAGCGACTAGCGGGGAGGCCAACACCGGGGAGCTGTTTTTT	CAIRATSGEANTGELFF
TRBJ2-7	TRBV29-1	few	.	TGCAGCGTTGTGGACGCCTACAACTACGAGCAGTACTTC	CSVVDAYNYEQYF
TRBJ2-7	TRBV12-3/TRBV12-4	few	.	TGTGCCAGCAGTTTGGCACCGGGACCCACCTACGAGCAGTACTTC	CASSLAPGPTYEQYF
TRBJ2-5	TRBV10-3	.	.	TGTGCCATCAGGGACAGTGAGACCCAGTACTTC	CAIRDSETQYF
TRBJ2-3	TRBV4-1	few	TRBD2	TGCGCCAGCAGCCAAGCGGGGGGGCCTGGCACAGATACGCAGTATTTT	CASSQAGGPGTDTQYF
TRBJ1-1	TRBV7-9	.	.	TGTGCCAGCAGGACCCCCGCAGCTAACACTGAAGCTTTCTTT	CASRTPAANTEAFF
TRBJ2-4	TRBV2	.	TRBD2	TGTGCCAGCAGCGATGGGGTTGGCGGGGGATACATTCAGTACTTC	CASSDGVGGGYIQYF
TRBJ2-7	TRBV2	.	.	TGTGCCAGCAGTGAAGGCGGTAGTAGGATTTACGAGCAGTACTTC	CASSEGGSRIYEQYF
TRBJ1-2	TRBV4-2	.	TRBD1	TGTGCCAGCAGCCAAGCGACCAGGGACAGCGGGTATGGCTACACCTTC	CASSQATRDSGYGYTF
TRBJ2-1	TRBV11-2	.	TRBD2	TGTGCCAGCAGCATAACTGCGGGAGGGGATGGTAATGAGCAGTTCTTC	CASSITAGGDGNEQFF
TRBJ1-4	TRBV15	.	.	TGTGCCACCAGCAGAGTAGAAGTCAGCGAAAAACTGTTTTTT	CATSRVEVSEKLFF
TRBJ2-5	TRBV29-1	.	TRBD2	TGCAGCGTTGGGCGGAGCGGGATCTGGGGGGAGACCCAGTACTTC	CSVGRSGIWGETQYF
TRBJ1-1	TRBV9	.	.	TGTGCCAGCAGCGTTGGCCCCGGAGGAGCTGAAGCTTTCTTT	CASSVGPGGAEAFF
TRBJ2-7	TRBV5-1	few	TRBD1	TGCGCCAGCAGCTATCCCGGGACAGGGGGCCAACCTCCCCACGAGCAGTACTTC	CASSYPGTGGQPPHEQYF
TRBJ1-2	TRBV3-1	.	.	.	CASSPGFGTGNYGHTF
TRBJ2-7	TRBV5-1	.	.	TGCGCCAGCAGCTTGGAAGCTCAAACCTACGAGGGGCAGTACTTC	CASSLEAQTYEGQYF